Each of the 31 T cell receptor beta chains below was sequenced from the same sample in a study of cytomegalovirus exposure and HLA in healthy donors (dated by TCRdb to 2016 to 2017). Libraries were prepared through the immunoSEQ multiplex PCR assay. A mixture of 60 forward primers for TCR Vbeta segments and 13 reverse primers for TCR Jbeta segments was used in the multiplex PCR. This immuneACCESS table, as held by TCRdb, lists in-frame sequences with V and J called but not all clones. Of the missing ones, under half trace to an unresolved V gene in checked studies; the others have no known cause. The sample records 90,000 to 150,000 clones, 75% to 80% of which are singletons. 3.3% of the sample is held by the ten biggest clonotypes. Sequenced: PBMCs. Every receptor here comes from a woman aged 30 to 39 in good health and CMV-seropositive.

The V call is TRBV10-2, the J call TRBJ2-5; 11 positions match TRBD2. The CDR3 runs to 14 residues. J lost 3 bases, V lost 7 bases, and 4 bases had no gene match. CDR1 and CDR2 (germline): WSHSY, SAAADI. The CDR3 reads CASKSGLAEETQYF. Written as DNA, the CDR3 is TGCGCCAGCAAATCGGGACTAGCGGAAGAGACCCAGTACTTC.

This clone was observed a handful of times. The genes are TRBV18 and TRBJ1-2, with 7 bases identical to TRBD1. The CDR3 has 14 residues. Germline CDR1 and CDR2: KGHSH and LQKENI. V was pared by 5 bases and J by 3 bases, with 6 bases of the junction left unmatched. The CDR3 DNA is TGTGCCAGCTCATCGGACAGGAGTTACTATGGCTACACCTTC. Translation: CASSSDRSYYGYTF.

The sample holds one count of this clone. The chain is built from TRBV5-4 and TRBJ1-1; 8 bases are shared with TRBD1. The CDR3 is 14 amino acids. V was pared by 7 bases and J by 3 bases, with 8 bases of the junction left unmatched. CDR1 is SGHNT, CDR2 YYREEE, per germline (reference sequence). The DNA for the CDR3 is TGTGCCAGCTTTCCGGACAGGGTGGACACTGAAGCTTTCTTT. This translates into CASFPDRVDTEAFF.

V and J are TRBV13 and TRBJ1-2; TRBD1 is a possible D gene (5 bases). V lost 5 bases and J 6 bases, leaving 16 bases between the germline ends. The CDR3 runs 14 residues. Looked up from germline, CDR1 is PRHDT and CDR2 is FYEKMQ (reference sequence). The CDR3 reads CASSLGGAPDGYTF. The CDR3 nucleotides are TGTGCCAGCAGCCTGGGGGGAGCGCCCGATGGCTACACCTTC.

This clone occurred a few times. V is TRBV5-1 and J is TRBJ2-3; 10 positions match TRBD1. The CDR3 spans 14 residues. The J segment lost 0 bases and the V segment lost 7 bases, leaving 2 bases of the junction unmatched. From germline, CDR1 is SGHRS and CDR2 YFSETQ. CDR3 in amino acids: CASRQGASTDTQYF. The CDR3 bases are TGCGCCAGCCGACAGGGGGCTAGCACAGATACGCAGTATTTT.

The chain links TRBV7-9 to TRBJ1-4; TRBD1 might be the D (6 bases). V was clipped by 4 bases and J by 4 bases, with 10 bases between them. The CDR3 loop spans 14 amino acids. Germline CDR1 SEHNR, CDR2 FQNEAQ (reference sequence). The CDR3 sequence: CASSSQGFNEKLFF. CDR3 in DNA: TGTGCCAGCAGCTCACAGGGCTTTAATGAAAAACTGTTTTTT.

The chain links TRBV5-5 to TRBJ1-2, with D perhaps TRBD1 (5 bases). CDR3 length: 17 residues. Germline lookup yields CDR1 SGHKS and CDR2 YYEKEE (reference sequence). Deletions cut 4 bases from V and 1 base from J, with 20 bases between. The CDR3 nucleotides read TGTGCCAGCAGCACAACGGCCGGGACCGGGGGTAACTATGGCTACACCTTC. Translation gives CASSTTAGTGGNYGYTF. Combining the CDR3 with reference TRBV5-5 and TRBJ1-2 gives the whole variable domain DAGVTQSPTHLIKTRGQQVTLRCSPISGHKSVSWYQQVLGQGPQFIFQYYEKEERGRGNFPDRFSARQFPNYSSELNVNALLLGDSALYLCASSTTAGTGGNYGYTFGSGTRLTVV.

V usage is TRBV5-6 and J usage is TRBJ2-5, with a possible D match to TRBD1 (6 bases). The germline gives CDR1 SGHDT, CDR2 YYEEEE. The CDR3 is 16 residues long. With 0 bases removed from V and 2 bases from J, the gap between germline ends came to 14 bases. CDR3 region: CASSLEVGQLQETQYF. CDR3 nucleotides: TGTGCCAGCAGCTTGGAAGTTGGACAGTTACAAGAGACCCAGTACTTC.

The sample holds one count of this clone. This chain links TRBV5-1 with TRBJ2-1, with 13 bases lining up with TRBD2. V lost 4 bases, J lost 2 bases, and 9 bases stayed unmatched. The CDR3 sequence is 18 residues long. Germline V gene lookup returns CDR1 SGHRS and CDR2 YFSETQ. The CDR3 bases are TGCGCCAGCAGCCCCAGGACTAGCGGGGGACCGACCTACAATGAGCAGTTCTTC. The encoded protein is CASSPRTSGGPTYNEQFF. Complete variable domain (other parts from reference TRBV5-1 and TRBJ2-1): KAGVTQTPRYLIKTRGQQVTLSCSPISGHRSVSWYQQTPGQGLQFLFEYFSETQRNKGNFPGRFSGRQFSNSRSEMNVSTLELGDSALYLCASSPRTSGGPTYNEQFFGPGTRLTVL.

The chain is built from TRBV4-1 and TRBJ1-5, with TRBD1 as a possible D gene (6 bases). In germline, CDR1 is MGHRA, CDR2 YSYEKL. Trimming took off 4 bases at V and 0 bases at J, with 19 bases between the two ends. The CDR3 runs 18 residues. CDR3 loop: CASSLSRGGADSNQPQHF. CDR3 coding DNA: TGCGCCAGCAGCCTCTCCCGGGGGGGGGCGGATAGCAATCAGCCCCAGCATTTT.

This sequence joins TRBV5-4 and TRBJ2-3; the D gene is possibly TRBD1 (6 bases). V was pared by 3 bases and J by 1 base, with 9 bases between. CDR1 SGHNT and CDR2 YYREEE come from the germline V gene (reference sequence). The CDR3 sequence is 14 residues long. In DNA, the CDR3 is TGTGCCAGCAGCTCCTACAGGGGCACAGATACGCAGTATTTT. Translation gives CASSSYRGTDTQYF.

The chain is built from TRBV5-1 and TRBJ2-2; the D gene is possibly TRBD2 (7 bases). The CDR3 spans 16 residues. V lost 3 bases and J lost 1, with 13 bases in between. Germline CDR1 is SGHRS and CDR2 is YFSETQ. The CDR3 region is CASSWMGGRNTGELFF. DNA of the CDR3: TGCGCCAGCAGCTGGATGGGGGGGCGGAACACCGGGGAGCTGTTTTTT.

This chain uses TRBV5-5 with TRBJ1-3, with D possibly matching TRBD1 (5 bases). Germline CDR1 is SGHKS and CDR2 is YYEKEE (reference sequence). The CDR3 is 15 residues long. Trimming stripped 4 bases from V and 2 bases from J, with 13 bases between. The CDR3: CASSQLQGTGNTIYF. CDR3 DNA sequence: TGTGCCAGCAGCCAATTGCAGGGAACTGGAAACACCATATATTTT.

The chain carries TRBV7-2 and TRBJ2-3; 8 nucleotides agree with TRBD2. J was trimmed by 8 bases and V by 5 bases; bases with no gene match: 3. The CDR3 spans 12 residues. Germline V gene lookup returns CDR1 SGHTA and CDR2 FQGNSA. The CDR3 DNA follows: TGTGCCAGCAGCCAAGGACTAGCTACGCAGTATTTT. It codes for CASSQGLATQYF.

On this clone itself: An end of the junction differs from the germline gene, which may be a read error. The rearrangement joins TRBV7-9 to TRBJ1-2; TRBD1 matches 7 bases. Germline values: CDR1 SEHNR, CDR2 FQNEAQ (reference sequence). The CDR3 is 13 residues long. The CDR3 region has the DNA TGTTCCAGCAGCTCAGGGGGTAACTATGGCTACACCTTC. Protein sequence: CSSSSGGNYGYTF. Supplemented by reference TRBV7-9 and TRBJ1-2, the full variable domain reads DTGVSQNPRHKITKRGQNVTFRCDPISEHNRLYWYRQTLGQGPEFLTYFQNEAQLEKSRLLSDRFSAERPKGSFSTLEIQRTEQGDSAMYLCSSSSGGNYGYTFGSGTRLTVV.

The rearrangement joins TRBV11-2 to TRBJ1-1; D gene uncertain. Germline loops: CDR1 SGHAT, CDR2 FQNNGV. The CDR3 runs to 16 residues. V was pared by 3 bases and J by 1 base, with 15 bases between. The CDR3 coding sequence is TGTGCCAGCAGCTTTAACCCCCAGGTCAAGAACACTGAAGCTTTCTTT. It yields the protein CASSFNPQVKNTEAFF.

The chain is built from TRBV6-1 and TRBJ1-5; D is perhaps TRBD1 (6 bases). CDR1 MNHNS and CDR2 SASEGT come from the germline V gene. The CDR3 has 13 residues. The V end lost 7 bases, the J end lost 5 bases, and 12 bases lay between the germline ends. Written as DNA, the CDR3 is TGTGCCAGCAACAGGGAGGGGGATCAGCCCCAGCATTTT. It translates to CASNREGDQPQHF.

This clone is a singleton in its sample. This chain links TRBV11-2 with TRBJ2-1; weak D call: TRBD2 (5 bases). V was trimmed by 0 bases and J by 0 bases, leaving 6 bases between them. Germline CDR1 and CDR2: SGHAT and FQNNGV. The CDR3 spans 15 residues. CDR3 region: CASSLEGSSYNEQFF. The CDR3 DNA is TGTGCCAGCAGCTTAGAAGGGAGCTCCTACAATGAGCAGTTCTTC.

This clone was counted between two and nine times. The CDR3 loop is CASSLTQDRKAFF. The CDR3 DNA sequence: TGTGCCAGCAGTCTTACTCAGGACAGAAAAGCTTTCTTT. The chain has TRBV28 and TRBJ1-1; TRBD1 might be the D (6 bases). The CDR3 contains 13 residues. Germline V gives CDR1 MDHEN, CDR2 SYDVKM. V was cut by 5 bases and J by 9 bases, with 16 bases left in between.

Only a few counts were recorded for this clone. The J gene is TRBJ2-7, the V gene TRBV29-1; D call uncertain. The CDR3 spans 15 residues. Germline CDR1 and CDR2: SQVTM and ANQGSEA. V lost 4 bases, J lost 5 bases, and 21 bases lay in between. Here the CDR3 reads CSVVLADRIQDEQYF. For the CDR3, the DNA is TGCAGCGTTGTATTGGCTGATCGTATTCAGGACGAGCAGTACTTC.

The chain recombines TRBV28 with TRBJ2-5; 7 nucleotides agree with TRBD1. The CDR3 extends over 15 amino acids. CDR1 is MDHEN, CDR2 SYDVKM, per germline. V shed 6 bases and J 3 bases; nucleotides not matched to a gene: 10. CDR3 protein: CASRYYRGREETQYF. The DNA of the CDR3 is TGTGCCAGCAGGTACTACAGGGGCAGGGAAGAGACCCAGTACTTC.

CDR3 loop: CASSDWAGTTWETQYF. For the CDR3, the DNA is TGTGCCAGCAGTGATTGGGCAGGAACAACGTGGGAGACCCAGTACTTC. This chain connects TRBV2 to TRBJ2-5; D is undetermined. Germline V gene sequence: CDR1 SNHLY, CDR2 FYNNEI. V dropped 3 bases and J dropped 5 bases, with 19 bases sitting between them. The CDR3 sequence is 16 residues long.

CDR3 coding DNA: TGCAGCGTTGAAGGAACTAGCGTTTACGAGCAGTACTTC. Amino acid sequence: CSVEGTSVYEQYF. The rearrangement uses TRBV29-1 and TRBJ2-7; 7 bases agree with TRBD2. The CDR3 has 13 amino acids. Germline V gene lookup returns CDR1 SQVTM and CDR2 ANQGSEA. Trimming cost V 1 base and J 4 bases; bases outside gene matches: 4.

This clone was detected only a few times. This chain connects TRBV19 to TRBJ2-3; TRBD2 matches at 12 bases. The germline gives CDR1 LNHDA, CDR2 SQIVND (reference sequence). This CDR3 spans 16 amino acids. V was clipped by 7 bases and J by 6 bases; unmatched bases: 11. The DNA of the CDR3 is TGTGCCAGTAATCCCGGACTAGCGGGGCCCGATGATACGCAGTATTTT. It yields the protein CASNPGLAGPDDTQYF.

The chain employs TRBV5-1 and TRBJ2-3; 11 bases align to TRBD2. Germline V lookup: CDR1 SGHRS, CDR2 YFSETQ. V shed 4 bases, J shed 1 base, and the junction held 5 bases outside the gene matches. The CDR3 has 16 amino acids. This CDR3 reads CASSAPGLAGTDTQYF. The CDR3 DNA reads TGCGCCAGCAGCGCCCCGGGACTAGCGGGCACAGATACGCAGTATTTT. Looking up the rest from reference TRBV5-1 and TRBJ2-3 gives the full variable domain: KAGVTQTPRYLIKTRGQQVTLSCSPISGHRSVSWYQQTPGQGLQFLFEYFSETQRNKGNFPGRFSGRQFSNSRSEMNVSTLELGDSALYLCASSAPGLAGTDTQYFGPGTRLTVL.

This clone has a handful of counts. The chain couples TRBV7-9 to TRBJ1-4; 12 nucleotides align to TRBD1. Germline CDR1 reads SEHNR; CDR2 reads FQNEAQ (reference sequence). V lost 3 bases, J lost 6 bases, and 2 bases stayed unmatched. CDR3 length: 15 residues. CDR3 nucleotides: TGTGCCAGCAGCTTGGGACAGGGGGCGGATGAAAAACTGTTTTTT. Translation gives CASSLGQGADEKLFF.

The CDR3 DNA follows: TGTGCCAGCTCACCTAAGGGACTAGCGGGGACAGATACGCAGTATTTT. Its translation is CASSPKGLAGTDTQYF. The chain uses TRBV18 and TRBJ2-3; 13 bases align to TRBD2. The CDR3 has 16 residues. The V gene's germline CDR1 is KGHSH and CDR2 LQKENI. V lost 3 bases and J lost 3; bases outside the gene matches: 3.

CDR3: CASSAGLAISEQFF. The CDR3 nucleotides are TGTGCCAGCAGTGCCGGACTAGCGATTAGTGAGCAGTTCTTC. This chain joins TRBV25-1 and TRBJ2-1; 9 bases line up with TRBD2. CDR3 length equals 14 residues. Germline V gives CDR1 MGHDK, CDR2 SYGVNS. The V and J ends lost 4 bases and 9 bases, in that order; junction bases with no gene match: 7.

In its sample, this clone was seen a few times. The CDR3 bases are TGTGCCAGCAGCCAAGAAGGCTCACGGACAGGGCGAAATTCACCCCTCCACTTT. Protein sequence: CASSQEGSRTGRNSPLHF. The V gene is TRBV4-2, the J gene TRBJ1-6; 8 bases match TRBD1. CDR1 LGHNA and CDR2 YNFKEQ come from the germline V gene. The junction had 11 bases not matched to a gene; V was cut back by 0 bases and J by 7 bases. This CDR3 contains 18 residues.

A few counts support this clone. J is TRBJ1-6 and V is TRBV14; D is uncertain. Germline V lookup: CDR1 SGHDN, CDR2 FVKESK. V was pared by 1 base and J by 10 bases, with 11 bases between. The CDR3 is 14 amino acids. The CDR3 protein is CASSQGGAGSPLHF. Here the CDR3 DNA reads TGTGCCAGCAGCCAAGGGGGAGCGGGGTCACCCCTCCACTTT. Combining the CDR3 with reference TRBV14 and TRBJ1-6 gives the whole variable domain EAGVTQFPSHSVIEKGQTVTLRCDPISGHDNLYWYRRVMGKEIKFLLHFVKESKQDESGMPNNRFLAERTGGTYSTLKVQPAELEDSGVYFCASSQGGAGSPLHFGNGTRLTVT.

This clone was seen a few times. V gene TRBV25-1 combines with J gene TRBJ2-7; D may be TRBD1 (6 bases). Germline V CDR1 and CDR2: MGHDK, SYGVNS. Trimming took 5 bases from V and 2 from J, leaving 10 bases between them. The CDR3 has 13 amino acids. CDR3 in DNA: TGTGCCAGCAGTTGGGGGCCTCCCTACGAGCAGTACTTC. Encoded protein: CASSWGPPYEQYF.